The source of this T cell receptor beta chain is a study of CD8+CD57+ T cells in acquired aplastic anemia. Using genomic DNA as the template, TCR beta VDJ and CDR3 profiling was carried out. Each CDR3 protein is one row after TCRdb ran MiXCR on the reads. Of hundreds of thousands of distinct CDR3 sequences in the sample, 65% to 80% were seen once. In germline, CDR1 is DFQATT, CDR2 SNEGSKA (reference sequence). The CDR3 spans 12 amino acids, including both terminal residues. Points on this clonotype: The DNA is omitted, as the CDR3 cannot be located on it reliably, and the CDR3 follows TCRdb's listing.

The sample taken for sequencing was sorted CD4+, CD8+, or CD8+CD57+ T cells (not recorded which) from PBMCs. J is TRBJ1-1 and V is TRBV20-1; the D call in the table, TRBD1, was not verified against the DNA. This TCR was recovered from a human donor in good health, serving as a control. CDR3 sequence: CSATGVGSGSFF.